This entry lists 17 T cell receptor beta chains sequenced from one sample in a study of T cell changes during pregnancy in multiple sclerosis. Repertoires were generated with immunoSEQ multiplex PCR, while TCRdb's copy carries only in-frame clones and drops some. The sample lists tens of thousands of clones; around nine tenths were seen once. Sequences were derived from CD4+ T cells from peripheral blood mononuclear cells, sampled in the second trimester of pregnancy. These receptors all come from a female donor with multiple sclerosis, enrolled in a pregnancy study.

V gene TRBV4-1 combines with J gene TRBJ2-7; TRBD2 matches at 14 bases. Germline V gene sequence: CDR1 MGHRA, CDR2 YSYEKL. This CDR3 is built from 15 residues. Trimming at V came to 5 bases and at J to 4 bases, leaving 4 bases not matched to a gene. CDR3 DNA sequence: TGCGCCAGCAGCGGGACTAGCGGGAGAGGTTACGAGCAGTACTTC. As protein: CASSGTSGRGYEQYF.

V gene TRBV2 combines with J gene TRBJ2-1; D perhaps matches TRBD2 (6 bases). The germline V gene encodes CDR1 SNHLY and CDR2 FYNNEI. The CDR3 is 17 amino acids. V was shortened by 6 bases and J by 7 bases, with 25 bases between the two germline ends. The CDR3 reads CASRDLRLVAPLNEQFF. As DNA, the CDR3 is TGTGCCAGCAGGGACTTGAGACTAGTCGCGCCACTGAATGAGCAGTTCTTC.

The rearrangement uses TRBV6-5 and TRBJ1-2; weak D call: TRBD1 (6 bases). Germline V lookup: CDR1 MNHEY, CDR2 SVGAGI. This CDR3 comprises 14 residues. Trimming removed 0 bases from V and 4 bases from J, with 9 bases in between. As DNA, the CDR3 is TGTGCCAGCAGTTACTCGACAGGCCTCTATGGCTACACCTTC. Protein product: CASSYSTGLYGYTF.

This clone came up a few times. This chain uses TRBV9 with TRBJ2-7; D is possibly TRBD1 (6 bases). The CDR3 is made up of 15 amino acids. Trimming took off 4 bases at V and 0 bases at J, with 14 bases between the two ends. The germline V gene has CDR1 SGDLS and CDR2 YYNGEE. The CDR3 nucleotides are TGTGCCAGCAGCCCCCGGGACACCCTCTCCTACGAGCAGTACTTC. Its translation: CASSPRDTLSYEQYF.

The chain uses TRBV18 and TRBJ1-1; D gene unclear. The germline V gene encodes CDR1 KGHSH and CDR2 LQKENI. This CDR3 is 14 amino acids long. V lost 1 base to trimming and J lost 3 bases, with 9 bases between them. This CDR3 is CASSPLGGYTEAFF. The CDR3 bases are TGTGCCAGCTCACCACTCGGCGGATACACTGAAGCTTTCTTT.

The chain combines TRBV15 with TRBJ1-5, with D hard to call. Germline loops: CDR1 LNHNV, CDR2 YYDKDF (reference sequence). The CDR3 consists of 14 residues. V lost 1 base, J lost 4 bases, and 8 bases lay in between. CDR3 sequence (DNA): TGTGCCACCAGCAGAGGGCAGCGTAATCAGCCCCAGCATTTT. Its protein product is CATSRGQRNQPQHF.

The chain couples TRBV30 to TRBJ2-1; D uncertain. The V end was cut by 8 bases, the J end by 8 bases, with 13 bases between. The CDR3 is made up of 11 amino acids. CDR1 is GTSNPN, CDR2 SVGIG, per germline (reference sequence). This CDR3 is CARSRSHEQFF. CDR3 coding DNA: TGTGCCCGTTCAAGGAGCCATGAGCAGTTCTTC.

CDR3 residues: CASSLGDRGRSYEQYF. Written as DNA, the CDR3 is TGCGCCAGCAGCTTGGGGGACAGGGGCCGGAGCTACGAGCAGTACTTC. The chain combines TRBV5-1 with TRBJ2-7; 10 positions match TRBD1. CDR1 and CDR2 from the germline V gene are SGHRS and YFSETQ. The CDR3 loop spans 16 amino acids. J gave up 3 bases and V 0 bases, and 6 bases lay outside the gene matches. The full variable domain, completed using reference TRBV5-1 and TRBJ2-7, is KAGVTQTPRYLIKTRGQQVTLSCSPISGHRSVSWYQQTPGQGLQFLFEYFSETQRNKGNFPGRFSGRQFSNSRSEMNVSTLELGDSALYLCASSLGDRGRSYEQYFGPGTRLTVT.

The chain combines TRBV27 with TRBJ2-7, with 11 bases aligning to TRBD2. Germline CDR1 and CDR2: MNHEY and SMNVEV (reference sequence). Trimming took 3 bases from V and 4 from J; bases not matched to a gene: 8. The CDR3 has 16 residues. The CDR3: CASSLVATSGRYEQYF. DNA for the CDR3: TGTGCCAGCAGTTTGGTAGCTACTAGCGGGAGATACGAGCAGTACTTC.

The CDR3 region has the DNA TGTGCCAGCAGCCCGTCGGGAGGGGGTCGGTCAGATACGCAGTATTTT. Encoded protein: CASSPSGGGRSDTQYF. J is TRBJ2-3 and V is TRBV7-9; 8 bases map to TRBD2. The CDR3 is 16 amino acids. V shed 5 bases and J 4 bases; nucleotides not matched to a gene: 11. Germline V gene sequence: CDR1 SEHNR, CDR2 FQNEAQ (reference sequence).

DNA of the CDR3: TGTGCCAGCAGCCGGTCCGCCGACGGGGAGCTGTTTTTT. It specifies CASSRSADGELFF. The chain has TRBV7-7 and TRBJ2-2; no reliable D call. Germline CDR1 SSHAT, CDR2 FNYEAQ (reference sequence). The CDR3 sequence is 13 residues long. V was shortened by 5 bases and J by 7 bases, with 11 bases between the two germline ends.

The V and J genes are TRBV5-8 and TRBJ1-4; TRBD1 might be the D (6 bases). This CDR3 has 15 residues. V shed 4 bases and J shed 8 bases, with 18 bases lying between them. Germline CDR1 and CDR2: SGHTS and YDEGEE. Written as DNA, the CDR3 is TGTGCCAGCAGCCAAACAGGGAACCCTGGAGAAAAACTGTTTTTT. This sequence encodes CASSQTGNPGEKLFF.

This chain joins TRBV6-9 and TRBJ2-2, with 10 bases that match TRBD2. J was trimmed by 4 bases and V by 4 bases; bases with no gene match: 9. The CDR3 length is 17 residues. CDR1 and CDR2 from the germline V gene are MNHGY and SVAAGI. The CDR3 sequence is CASSSQSGRAGTGELFF. The CDR3 DNA is TGTGCCAGCAGTTCGCAAAGCGGGAGGGCGGGCACCGGGGAGCTGTTTTTT.

J is TRBJ2-1 and V is TRBV9; possibly TRBD2 for D (6 bases). Germline-derived CDR1 and CDR2 are SGDLS and YYNGEE. Trimming left V 3 bases short and J 4 bases short, with 8 bases between. The CDR3 has 13 amino acids. The CDR3: CASSAGLYNEQFF. CDR3 coding DNA: TGTGCCAGCAGCGCGGGACTTTACAATGAGCAGTTCTTC.

This chain connects TRBV18 to TRBJ2-1, with D possibly TRBD2 on 5 matching bases. With 5 bases removed from V and 4 bases from J, the gap between germline ends came to 15 bases. Germline V lookup: CDR1 KGHSH, CDR2 LQKENI. CDR3 length: 15 amino acids. CDR3 loop: CASSLLDRVYNEQFF. CDR3 coding DNA: TGTGCCAGCTCATTACTAGATAGGGTATACAATGAGCAGTTCTTC. The full variable domain, its missing parts supplied by reference TRBV18 and TRBJ2-1, is NAGVMQNPRHLVRRRGQEARLRCSPMKGHSHVYWYRQLPEEGLKFMVYLQKENIIDESGMPKERFSAEFPKEGPSILRIQQVVRGDSAAYFCASSLLDRVYNEQFFGPGTRLTVL.

This clone was picked up a small number of times. The chain uses TRBV11-3 and TRBJ1-2; D not certain. The ends were cut back, 4 bases at V and 0 bases at J, with 9 bases in the middle. The CDR3 is 14 residues long. CDR1 SGHNT and CDR2 YENEEA come from the germline V gene. The DNA of the CDR3 is TGTGCCAGCAGCTCGGAGACTACTAACTATGGCTACACCTTC. The encoded protein is CASSSETTNYGYTF.

The CDR3 DNA follows: TGCGCCAGCAGCTCCAGTAGACTAGGGGAGCAGTTCTTC. Protein sequence: CASSSSRLGEQFF. This sequence joins TRBV5-1 and TRBJ2-1, with D possibly TRBD2 on 6 matching bases. Germline lookup yields CDR1 SGHRS and CDR2 YFSETQ. This CDR3 contains 13 residues. The ends were cut back, 3 bases at V and 10 bases at J, with 14 bases in the middle.